A selection of T cell receptor beta chains follows, all from one sample in a study of blood T cell repertoires in COVID-19. The method was immunoSEQ multiplex PCR; TCRdb's version includes in-frame clones alone and lacks a portion of them. Found here are roughly 500,000 clones, roughly 89% of them singletons; the top ten hold 0.9%. The specimen was peripheral blood. The receptor source for this set is a man in his late teens or twenties with COVID-19, enrolled during active disease. Each CDR3 is given with its conserved first and last residue. The order of the fields is J gene, clone size, V gene, D gene, CDR3 protein, CDR3 DNA. D genes are given only for firm matches. Only some rows state a clone size, as once, few, many or a class for expanded clones.

j_call: TRBJ2-5
clone_size: -
v_call: TRBV20-1
d_call: TRBD2
cdr3_aa: CSASTSGRARETQYF
cdr3_nt: TGCAGTGCTAGTACTAGCGGGAGGGCTAGAGAGACCCAGTACTTC

j_call: TRBJ2-7
clone_size: -
v_call: TRBV2
d_call: -
cdr3_aa: CASNGNEQYF
cdr3_nt: TGTGCCAGCAACGGTAACGAGCAGTACTTC

j_call: TRBJ2-1
clone_size: -
v_call: TRBV30
d_call: -
cdr3_aa: CAWSPLDYNEQFF
cdr3_nt: TGTGCCTGGAGTCCGTTAGACTACAATGAGCAGTTCTTC

j_call: TRBJ2-5
clone_size: -
v_call: TRBV11-2
d_call: -
cdr3_aa: CASSYVRETQYF
cdr3_nt: TGTGCCAGCAGCTATGTGAGGGAGACCCAGTACTTC

j_call: TRBJ2-3
clone_size: -
v_call: TRBV4-1
d_call: TRBD1
cdr3_aa: CASSQIGQGPSTQYF
cdr3_nt: TGCGCCAGCAGCCAAATCGGACAGGGGCCCAGTACGCAGTATTTT

j_call: TRBJ2-7
clone_size: -
v_call: TRBV30
d_call: TRBD2
cdr3_aa: CAWSVLTSGYEQYF
cdr3_nt: TGTGCCTGGAGTGTACTCACTAGCGGCTACGAGCAGTACTTC

j_call: TRBJ1-5
clone_size: -
v_call: TRBV7-8
d_call: TRBD1
cdr3_aa: CASSSKGAEGQPQHF
cdr3_nt: TGTGCCAGCAGCTCAAAGGGGGCCGAGGGTCAGCCCCAGCATTTT

j_call: TRBJ1-1
clone_size: few
v_call: TRBV5-1
d_call: TRBD1
cdr3_aa: CASRSRQGEAFF
cdr3_nt: TGCGCCAGCAGGTCCCGACAGGGTGAAGCTTTCTTT

j_call: TRBJ1-2
clone_size: -
v_call: TRBV15
d_call: -
cdr3_aa: CATSRDQGGYGYTF
cdr3_nt: TGTGCCACCAGCAGAGATCAAGGGGGCTATGGCTACACCTTC

j_call: TRBJ1-2
clone_size: -
v_call: TRBV12-3/TRBV12-4
d_call: -
cdr3_aa: CASSLRNYGYTF
cdr3_nt: TGTGCCAGCAGTTTACGTAACTATGGCTACACCTTC